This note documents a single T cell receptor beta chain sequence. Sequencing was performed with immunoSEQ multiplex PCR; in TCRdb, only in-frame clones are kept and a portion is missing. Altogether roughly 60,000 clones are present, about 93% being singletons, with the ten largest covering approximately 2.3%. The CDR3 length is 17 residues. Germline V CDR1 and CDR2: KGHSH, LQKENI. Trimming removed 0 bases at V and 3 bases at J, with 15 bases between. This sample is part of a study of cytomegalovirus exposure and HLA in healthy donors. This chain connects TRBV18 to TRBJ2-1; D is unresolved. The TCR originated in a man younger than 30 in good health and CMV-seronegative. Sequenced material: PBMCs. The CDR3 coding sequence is TGTGCCAGCTCACCACCGTTTTCCTCTTCACACTACAATGAGCAGTTCTTC. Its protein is CASSPPFSSSHYNEQFF.